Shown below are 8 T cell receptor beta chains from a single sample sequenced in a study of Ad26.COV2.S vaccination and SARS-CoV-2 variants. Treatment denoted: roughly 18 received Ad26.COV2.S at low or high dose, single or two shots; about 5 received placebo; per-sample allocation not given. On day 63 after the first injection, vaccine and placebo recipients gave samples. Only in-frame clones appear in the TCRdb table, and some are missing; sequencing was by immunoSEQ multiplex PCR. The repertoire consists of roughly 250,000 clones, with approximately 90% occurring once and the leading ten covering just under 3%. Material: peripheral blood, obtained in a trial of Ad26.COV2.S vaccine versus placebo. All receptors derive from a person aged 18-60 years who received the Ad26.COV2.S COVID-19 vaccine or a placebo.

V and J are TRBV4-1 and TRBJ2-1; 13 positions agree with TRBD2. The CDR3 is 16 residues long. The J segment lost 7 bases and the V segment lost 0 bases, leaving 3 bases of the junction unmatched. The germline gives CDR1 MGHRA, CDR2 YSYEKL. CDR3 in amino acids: CASSQELAGGRNEQFF. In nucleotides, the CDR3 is TGCGCCAGCAGCCAAGAACTAGCGGGAGGGCGGAATGAGCAGTTCTTC.

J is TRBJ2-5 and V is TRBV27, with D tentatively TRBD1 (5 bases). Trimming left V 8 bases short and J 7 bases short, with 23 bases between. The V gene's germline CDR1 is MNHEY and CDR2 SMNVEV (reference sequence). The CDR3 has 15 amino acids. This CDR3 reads CASGRPVGQVATQYF. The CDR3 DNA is TGTGCCAGCGGCCGCCCAGTGGGGCAAGTCGCGACCCAGTACTTC.

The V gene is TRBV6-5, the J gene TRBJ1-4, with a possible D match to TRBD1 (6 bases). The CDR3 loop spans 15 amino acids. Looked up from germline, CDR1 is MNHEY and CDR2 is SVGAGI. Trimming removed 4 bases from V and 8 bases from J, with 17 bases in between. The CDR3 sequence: CASSSGVGGGEKLFF. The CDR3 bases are TGTGCCAGCAGTTCGGGGGTAGGGGGTGGAGAAAAACTGTTTTTT.

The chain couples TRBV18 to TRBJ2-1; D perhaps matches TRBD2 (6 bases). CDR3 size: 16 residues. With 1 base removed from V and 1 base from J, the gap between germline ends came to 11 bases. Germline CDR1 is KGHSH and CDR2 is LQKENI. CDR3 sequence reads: CASSPLAGRSYNEQFF. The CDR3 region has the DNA TGTGCCAGCTCACCACTTGCCGGGAGATCCTACAATGAGCAGTTCTTC. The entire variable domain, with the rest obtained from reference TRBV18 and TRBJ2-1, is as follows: NAGVMQNPRHLVRRRGQEARLRCSPMKGHSHVYWYRQLPEEGLKFMVYLQKENIIDESGMPKERFSAEFPKEGPSILRIQQVVRGDSAAYFCASSPLAGRSYNEQFFGPGTRLTVL.

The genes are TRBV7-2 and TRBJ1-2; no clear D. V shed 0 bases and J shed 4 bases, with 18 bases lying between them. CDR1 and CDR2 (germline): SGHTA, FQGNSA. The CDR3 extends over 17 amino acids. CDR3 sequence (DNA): TGTGCCAGCAGCTTAGCGCACTTGAACGGCAAAAGCTATGGCTACACCTTC. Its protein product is CASSLAHLNGKSYGYTF.

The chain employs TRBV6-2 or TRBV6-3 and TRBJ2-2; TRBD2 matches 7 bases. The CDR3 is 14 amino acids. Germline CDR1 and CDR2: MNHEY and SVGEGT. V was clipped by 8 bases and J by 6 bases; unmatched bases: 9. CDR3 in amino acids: CASRRRGGAGELFF. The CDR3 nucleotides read TGTGCCAGCCGCCGGCGTGGGGGGGCCGGGGAGCTGTTTTTT.

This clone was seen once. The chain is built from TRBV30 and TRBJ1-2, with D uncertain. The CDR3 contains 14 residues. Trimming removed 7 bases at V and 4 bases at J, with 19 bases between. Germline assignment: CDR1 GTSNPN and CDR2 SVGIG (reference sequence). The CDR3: CASLGGFSVYGYTF. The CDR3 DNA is TGTGCCTCCCTGGGTGGATTTTCGGTCTATGGCTACACCTTC.

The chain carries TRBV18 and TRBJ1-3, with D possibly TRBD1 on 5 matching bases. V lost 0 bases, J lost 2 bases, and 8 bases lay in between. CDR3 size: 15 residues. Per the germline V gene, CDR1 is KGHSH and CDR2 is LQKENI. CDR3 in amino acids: CASSPPGRAGNTIYF. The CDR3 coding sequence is TGTGCCAGCTCACCACCGGGCAGGGCTGGAAACACCATATATTTT.